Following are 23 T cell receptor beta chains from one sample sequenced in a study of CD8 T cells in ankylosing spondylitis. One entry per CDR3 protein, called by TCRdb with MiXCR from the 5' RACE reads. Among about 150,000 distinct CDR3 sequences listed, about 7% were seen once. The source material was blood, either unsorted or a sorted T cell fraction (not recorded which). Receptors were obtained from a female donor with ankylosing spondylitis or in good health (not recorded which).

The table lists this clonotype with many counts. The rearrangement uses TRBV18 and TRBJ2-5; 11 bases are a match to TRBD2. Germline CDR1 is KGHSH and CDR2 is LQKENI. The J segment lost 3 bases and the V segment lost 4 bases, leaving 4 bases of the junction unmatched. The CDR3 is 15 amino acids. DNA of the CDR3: TGTGCCAGCTCACGGCTAGCGGGGGGTGAAGAGACCCAGTACTTC. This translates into CASSRLAGGEETQYF.

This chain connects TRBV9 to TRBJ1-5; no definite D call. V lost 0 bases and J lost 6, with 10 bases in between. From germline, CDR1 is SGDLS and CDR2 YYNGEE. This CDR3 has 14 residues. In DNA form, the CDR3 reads TGTGCCAGCAGCGTAGGGCAGACTCCTCAGCCCCAGCATTTT. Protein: CASSVGQTPQPQHF.

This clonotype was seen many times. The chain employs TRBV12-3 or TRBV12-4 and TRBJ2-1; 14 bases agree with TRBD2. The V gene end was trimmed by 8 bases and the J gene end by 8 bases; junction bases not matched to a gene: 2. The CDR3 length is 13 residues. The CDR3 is CASGTSGGYEQFF. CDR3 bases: TGTGCCAGCGGGACTAGCGGGGGTTATGAGCAGTTCTTC.

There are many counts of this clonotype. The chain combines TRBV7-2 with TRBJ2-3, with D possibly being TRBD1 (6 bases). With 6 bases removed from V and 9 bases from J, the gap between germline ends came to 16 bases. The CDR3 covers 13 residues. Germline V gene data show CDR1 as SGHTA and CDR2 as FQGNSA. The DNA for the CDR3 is TGTGCCAGCAGGTATCAGGGGCCCACGACGCAGTATTTT. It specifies CASRYQGPTTQYF.

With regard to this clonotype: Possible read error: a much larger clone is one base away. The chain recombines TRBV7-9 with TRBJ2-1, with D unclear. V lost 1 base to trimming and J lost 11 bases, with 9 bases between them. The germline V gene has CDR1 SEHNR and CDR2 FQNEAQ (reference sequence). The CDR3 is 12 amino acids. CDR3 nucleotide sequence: TGTGCCAGCAGCTTAGTGGCCGATAAGCAGTTCTTC. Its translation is CASSLVADKQFF.

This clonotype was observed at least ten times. In DNA, the CDR3 is TGTGCCAGCAGCCAAGGACCGGGACAGGGAAATTCACCCCTCCACTTT. The encoded protein is CASSQGPGQGNSPLHF. The chain links TRBV3-1 to TRBJ1-6, with 9 positions matching TRBD1. Germline trimming cut 1 base from V and 7 bases from J; bases unmatched to any gene: 5. Looked up from germline, CDR1 is LGHDT and CDR2 is YNNKEL (reference sequence). The CDR3 totals 16 residues.

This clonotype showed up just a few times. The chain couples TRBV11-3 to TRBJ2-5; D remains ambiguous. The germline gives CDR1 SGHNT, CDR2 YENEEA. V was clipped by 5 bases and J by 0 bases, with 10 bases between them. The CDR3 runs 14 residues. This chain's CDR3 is CASSPSSHQETQYF. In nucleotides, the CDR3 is TGTGCCAGCAGCCCCTCCAGTCACCAAGAGACCCAGTACTTC.

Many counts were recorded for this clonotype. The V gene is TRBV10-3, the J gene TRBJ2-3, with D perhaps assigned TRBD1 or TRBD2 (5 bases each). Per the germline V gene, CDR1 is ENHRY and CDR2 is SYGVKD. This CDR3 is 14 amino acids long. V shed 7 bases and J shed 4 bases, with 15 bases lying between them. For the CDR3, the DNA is TGTGCCATCACCCCAGGGCGAGCGGCAGATACGCAGTATTTT. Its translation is CAITPGRAADTQYF.

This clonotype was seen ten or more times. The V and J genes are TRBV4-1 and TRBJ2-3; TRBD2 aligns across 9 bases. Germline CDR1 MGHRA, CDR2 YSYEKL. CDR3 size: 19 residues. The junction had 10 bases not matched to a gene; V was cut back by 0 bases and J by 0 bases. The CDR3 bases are TGCGCCAGCAGCCAAGATGCGGCTAGCGGGGCCTCTAGCACAGATACGCAGTATTTT. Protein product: CASSQDAASGASSTDTQYF.

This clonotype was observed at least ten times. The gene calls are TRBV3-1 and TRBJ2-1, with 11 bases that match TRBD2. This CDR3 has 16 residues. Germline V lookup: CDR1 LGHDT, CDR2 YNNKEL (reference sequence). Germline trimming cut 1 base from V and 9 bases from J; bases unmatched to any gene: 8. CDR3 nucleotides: TGTGCCAGCAGCCAAGGTGTGGCTAGCGGGGGGCCTGAGCAGTTCTTC. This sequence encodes CASSQGVASGGPEQFF.

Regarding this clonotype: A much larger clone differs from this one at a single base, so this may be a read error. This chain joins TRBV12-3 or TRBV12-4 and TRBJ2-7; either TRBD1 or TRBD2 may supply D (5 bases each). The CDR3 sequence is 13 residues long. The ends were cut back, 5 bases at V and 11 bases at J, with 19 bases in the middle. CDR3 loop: CASSLRGPGNEYF. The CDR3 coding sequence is TGTGCCAGCAGTCTCCGGGGACCGGGGAACGAGTACTTC.

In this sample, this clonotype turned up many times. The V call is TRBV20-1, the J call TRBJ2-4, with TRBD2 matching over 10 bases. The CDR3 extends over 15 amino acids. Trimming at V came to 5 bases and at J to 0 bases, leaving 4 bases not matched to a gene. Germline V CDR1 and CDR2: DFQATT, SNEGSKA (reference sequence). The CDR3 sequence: CSAYGLAVAKNIQYF. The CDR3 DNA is TGCAGTGCTTATGGACTAGCGGTAGCCAAAAACATTCAGTACTTC.

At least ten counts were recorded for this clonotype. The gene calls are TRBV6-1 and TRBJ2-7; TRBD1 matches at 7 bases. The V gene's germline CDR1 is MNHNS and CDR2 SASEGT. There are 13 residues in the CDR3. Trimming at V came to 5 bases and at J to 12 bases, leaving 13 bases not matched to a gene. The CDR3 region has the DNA TGTGCCAGCAGTCTAATTAACAGGGGCCGTTGGTACTTC. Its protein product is CASSLINRGRWYF.

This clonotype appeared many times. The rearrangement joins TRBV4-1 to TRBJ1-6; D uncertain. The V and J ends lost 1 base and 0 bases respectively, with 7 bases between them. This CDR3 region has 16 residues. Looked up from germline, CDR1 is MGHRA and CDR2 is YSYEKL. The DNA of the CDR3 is TGCGCCAGCAGCCAAGCCGGGAACTCCTATAATTCACCCCTCCACTTT. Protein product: CASSQAGNSYNSPLHF.

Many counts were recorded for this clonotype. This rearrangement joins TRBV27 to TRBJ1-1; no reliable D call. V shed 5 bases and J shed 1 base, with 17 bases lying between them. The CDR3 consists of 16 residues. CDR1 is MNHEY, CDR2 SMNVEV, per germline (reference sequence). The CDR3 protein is CASSPSSERPNTEAFF. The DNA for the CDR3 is TGTGCCAGCAGTCCATCTTCGGAGAGACCGAACACTGAAGCTTTCTTT.

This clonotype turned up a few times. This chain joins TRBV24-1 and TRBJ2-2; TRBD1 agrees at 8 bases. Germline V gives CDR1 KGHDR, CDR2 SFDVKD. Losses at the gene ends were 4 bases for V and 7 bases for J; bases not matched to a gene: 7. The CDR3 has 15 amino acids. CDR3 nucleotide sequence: TGTGCCACCAGTGACTCCAGGGGGCAGATCGGGGAGCTGTTTTTT. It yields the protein CATSDSRGQIGELFF.

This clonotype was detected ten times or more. CDR3: CASSLNGEKDTQYF. The CDR3 DNA follows: TGTGCCAGCAGCTTAAACGGGGAAAAAGATACGCAGTATTTT. The chain has TRBV7-3 and TRBJ2-3, with D possibly matching TRBD2 (5 bases). Trimming cost V 1 base and J 5 bases, with 10 bases left between them. This CDR3 is built from 14 residues. CDR1 and CDR2 (germline): SGHTA, FQGTGA. Variable domain in full (rest from reference TRBV7-3 and TRBJ2-3): GAGVSQTPSNKVTEKGKYVELRCDPISGHTALYWYRQSLGQGPEFLIYFQGTGAADDSGLPNDRFFAVRPEGSVSTLKIQRTERGDSAVYLCASSLNGEKDTQYFGPGTRLTVL.

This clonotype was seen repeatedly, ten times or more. The CDR3 sequence: CSASRPGTTDTQYF. The CDR3, as DNA: TGCAGTGCTAGTCGCCCCGGGACCACAGATACGCAGTATTTT. The rearrangement uses TRBV20-1 and TRBJ2-3; D might be TRBD1 or TRBD2, each matching 5 bases. Trimming removed 3 bases at V and 2 bases at J, with 12 bases between. CDR1 and CDR2 from the germline V gene are DFQATT and SNEGSKA (reference sequence). There are 14 residues in the CDR3.

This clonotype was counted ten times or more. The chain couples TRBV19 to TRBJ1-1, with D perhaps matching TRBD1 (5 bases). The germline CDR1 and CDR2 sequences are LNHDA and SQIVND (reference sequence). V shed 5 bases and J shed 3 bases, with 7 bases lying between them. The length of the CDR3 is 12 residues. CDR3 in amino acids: CASSDSYTEAFF. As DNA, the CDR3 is TGTGCCAGTAGTGACAGCTACACTGAAGCTTTCTTT. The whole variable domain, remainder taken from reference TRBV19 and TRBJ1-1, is DGGITQSPKYLFRKEGQNVTLSCEQNLNHDAMYWYRQDPGQGLRLIYYSQIVNDFQKGDIAEGYSVSREKKESFPLTVTSAQKNPTAFYLCASSDSYTEAFFGQGTRLTVV.

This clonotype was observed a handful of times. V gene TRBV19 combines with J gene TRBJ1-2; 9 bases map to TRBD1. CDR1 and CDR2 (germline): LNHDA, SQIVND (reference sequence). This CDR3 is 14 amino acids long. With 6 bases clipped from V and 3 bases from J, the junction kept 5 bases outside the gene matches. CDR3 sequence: CASRQGAPDYGYTF. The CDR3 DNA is TGTGCCAGTAGACAGGGGGCACCTGACTATGGCTACACCTTC.

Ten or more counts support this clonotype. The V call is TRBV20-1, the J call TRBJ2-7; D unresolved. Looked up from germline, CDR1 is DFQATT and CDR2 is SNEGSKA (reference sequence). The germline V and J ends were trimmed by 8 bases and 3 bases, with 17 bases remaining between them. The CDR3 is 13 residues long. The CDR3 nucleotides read TGCAGTAGTAGCAAGGGCGGCGGCTACGAGCAGTACTTC. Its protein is CSSSKGGGYEQYF.

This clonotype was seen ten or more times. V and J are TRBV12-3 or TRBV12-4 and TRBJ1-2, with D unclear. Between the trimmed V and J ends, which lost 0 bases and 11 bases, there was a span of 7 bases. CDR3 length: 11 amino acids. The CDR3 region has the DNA TGTGCCAGCAGTTTAGCGCACGGTTACACCTTC. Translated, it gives CASSLAHGYTF.

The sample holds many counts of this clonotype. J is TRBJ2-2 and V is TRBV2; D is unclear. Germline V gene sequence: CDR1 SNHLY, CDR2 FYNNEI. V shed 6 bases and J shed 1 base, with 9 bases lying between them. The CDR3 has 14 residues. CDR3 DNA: TGTGCCAGCAGCCTAAATCGGAACACCGGGGAGCTGTTTTTT. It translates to CASSLNRNTGELFF.